A selection of T cell receptor beta chains follows, all from one sample in a study of cytomegalovirus exposure and HLA in healthy donors. Only in-frame clones appear in the TCRdb table, and some are missing; sequencing was by immunoSEQ multiplex PCR. The table lists 160,000 or so clones. The sample consisted of PBMCs. The receptors come from a man aged 25-45 years in good health and CMV-seronegative. CDR3s leave out the opening cysteine and the closing phenylalanine or tryptophan.

V: TRBV2; J: TRBJ2-7; CDR3: ASSEDRVRIYEQY
V: TRBV5-5; J: TRBJ2-7; CDR3: ASSLVADRTYEQY
V: TRBV10-3; J: TRBJ2-3; CDR3: AAGGPGGTDTQY
V: TRBV12-5; J: TRBJ2-1; CDR3: ASGLGGLGQQF
V: TRBV14; J: TRBJ2-1; CDR3: ASSQILGGSYNEQF
V: TRBV7-6; J: TRBJ2-2; CDR3: ASSLMSLTGELF
V: TRBV7-8; J: TRBJ1-1; CDR3: ASSLTLGTGVMNTEAF
V: TRBV7-9; J: TRBJ1-1; CDR3: ASSSTTVNTEAF
V: TRBV2; J: TRBJ1-5; CDR3: ASRGGIYQPQH
V: TRBV5-4; J: TRBJ1-1; CDR3: ASSLAGQGLTEAF
V: TRBV6-6; J: TRBJ2-7; CDR3: ASTTQGVEQY
V: TRBV11-2; J: TRBJ2-1; CDR3: ASSLEPSLGEQF
V: TRBV2; J: TRBJ1-1; CDR3: ASMGEVNTEAF
V: TRBV28; J: TRBJ1-5; CDR3: ASSFPGQGGQPQH
V: TRBV7-6; J: TRBJ1-1; CDR3: ASTFSTGGTGTEAF
V: TRBV19; J: TRBJ1-1; CDR3: ASSISGAEAF
V: TRBV18; J: TRBJ2-1; CDR3: ASSPGGGSSYNEQF
V: TRBV7-8; J: TRBJ1-2; CDR3: ASRDGANYGYT
V: TRBV18; J: TRBJ2-5; CDR3: ASSPPHKQETQY
V: TRBV10-2; J: TRBJ2-5; CDR3: ASARDRQETQY
V: TRBV5-3; J: TRBJ2-7; CDR3: ARSSPGQIYEQY
V: TRBV9; J: TRBJ2-5; CDR3: ASSVAGGTETQY
V: TRBV6-1; J: TRBJ2-7; CDR3: ASSAGGTRNYEQY
V: TRBV30; J: TRBJ2-5; CDR3: AWSVFGAQETQY
V: TRBV7-2; J: TRBJ2-7; CDR3: ASAPDRGSYEQY
V: TRBV5-1; J: TRBJ1-1; CDR3: ASSLARGGLTEAF
V: TRBV5-1; J: TRBJ1-3; CDR3: ASGLRQGSPLIY
V: TRBV5-1; J: TRBJ2-1; CDR3: ASSLTSGTLNEQF
V: TRBV6-1; J: TRBJ1-5; CDR3: ASSEARGTGLNQPQH
V: TRBV6-1; J: TRBJ1-3; CDR3: ASSDWGQAGNTIY
V: TRBV10-1; J: TRBJ2-1; CDR3: ASSDFSGQGARAAYNEQF
V: TRBV6-5; J: TRBJ1-4; CDR3: ASGQRDEKLF
V: TRBV18; J: TRBJ2-5; CDR3: ASSPGMVAGRETQY
V: TRBV12-1; J: TRBJ2-7; CDR3: ASSFTIREKQY
V: TRBV5-1; J: NA; CDR3: ASTPDTSGHSYEQY
V: TRBV5-1; J: TRBJ2-5; CDR3: ASHARTGVETQY
V: TRBV27; J: TRBJ2-2; CDR3: ASTSTGYRTGELF
V: TRBV13; J: TRBJ2-7; CDR3: ASSRGVVQGFYEQY
V: TRBV10-2; J: TRBJ2-7; CDR3: ASGAGGTPYEQY
V: TRBV7-2; J: TRBJ2-7; CDR3: ASSRQGYEQY
V: TRBV29-1; J: TRBJ2-7; CDR3: SVWETGNDEQY
V: TRBV6-1; J: TRBJ2-5; CDR3: ASGGTSGDGETQY
V: TRBV27; J: TRBJ2-7; CDR3: ASSPRTGNDEQY